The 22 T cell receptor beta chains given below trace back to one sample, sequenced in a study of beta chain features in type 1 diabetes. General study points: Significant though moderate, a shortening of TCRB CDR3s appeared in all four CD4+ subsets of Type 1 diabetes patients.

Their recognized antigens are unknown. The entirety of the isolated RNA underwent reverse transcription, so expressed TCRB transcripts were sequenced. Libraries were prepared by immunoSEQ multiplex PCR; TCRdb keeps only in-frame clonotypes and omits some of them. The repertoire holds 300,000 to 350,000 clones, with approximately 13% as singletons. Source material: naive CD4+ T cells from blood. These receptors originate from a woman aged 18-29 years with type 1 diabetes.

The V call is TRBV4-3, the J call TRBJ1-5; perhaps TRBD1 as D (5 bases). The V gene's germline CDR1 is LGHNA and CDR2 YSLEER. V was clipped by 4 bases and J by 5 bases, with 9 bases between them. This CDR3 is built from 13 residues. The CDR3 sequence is CASSRTTDQPQHF. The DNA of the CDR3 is TGCGCCAGCAGCCGGACAACCGATCAGCCCCAGCATTTT.

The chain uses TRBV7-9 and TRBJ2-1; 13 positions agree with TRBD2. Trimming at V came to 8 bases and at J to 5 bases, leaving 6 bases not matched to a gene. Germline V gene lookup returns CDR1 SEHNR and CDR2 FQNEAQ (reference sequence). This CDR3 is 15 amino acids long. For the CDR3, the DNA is TGTGCCAGCTCGATTGGGACTAGCGGGGACAATGAGCAGTTCTTC. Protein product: CASSIGTSGDNEQFF.

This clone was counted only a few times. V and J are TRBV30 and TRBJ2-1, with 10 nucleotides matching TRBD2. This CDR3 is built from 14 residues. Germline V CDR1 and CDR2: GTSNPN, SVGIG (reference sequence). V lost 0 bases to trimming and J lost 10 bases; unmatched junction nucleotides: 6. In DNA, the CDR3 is TGTGCCTGGAGTGTCTGGACTAGCGGTATGGAGCAGTTCTTC. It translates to CAWSVWTSGMEQFF.

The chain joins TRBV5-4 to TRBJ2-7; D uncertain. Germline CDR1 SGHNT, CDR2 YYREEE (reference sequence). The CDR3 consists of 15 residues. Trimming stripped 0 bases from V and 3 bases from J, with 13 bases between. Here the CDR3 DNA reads TGTGCCAGCAGCTTGGGACTTTCCGTCAACTACGAGCAGTACTTC. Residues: CASSLGLSVNYEQYF.

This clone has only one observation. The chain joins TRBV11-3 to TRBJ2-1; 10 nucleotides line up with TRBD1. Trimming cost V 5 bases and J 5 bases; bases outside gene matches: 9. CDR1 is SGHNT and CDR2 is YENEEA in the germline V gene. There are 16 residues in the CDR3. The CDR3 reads CASSAPGQGWNNEQFF. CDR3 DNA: TGTGCCAGCAGCGCTCCGGGACAGGGGTGGAACAATGAGCAGTTCTTC.

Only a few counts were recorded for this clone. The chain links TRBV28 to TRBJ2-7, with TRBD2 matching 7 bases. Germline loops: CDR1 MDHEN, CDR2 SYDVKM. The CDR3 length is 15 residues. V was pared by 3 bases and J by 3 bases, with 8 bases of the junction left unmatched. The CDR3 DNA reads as TGTGCCAGCAGTTTGGGGAGTGGGGGGGACTACGAGCAGTACTTC. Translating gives CASSLGSGGDYEQYF.

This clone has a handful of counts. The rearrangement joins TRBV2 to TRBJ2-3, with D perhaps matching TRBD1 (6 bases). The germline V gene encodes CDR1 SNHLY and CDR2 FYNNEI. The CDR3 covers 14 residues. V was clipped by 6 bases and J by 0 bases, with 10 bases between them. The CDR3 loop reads CASSRTESTDTQYF. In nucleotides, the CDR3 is TGTGCCAGCAGCAGGACAGAGAGCACAGATACGCAGTATTTT.

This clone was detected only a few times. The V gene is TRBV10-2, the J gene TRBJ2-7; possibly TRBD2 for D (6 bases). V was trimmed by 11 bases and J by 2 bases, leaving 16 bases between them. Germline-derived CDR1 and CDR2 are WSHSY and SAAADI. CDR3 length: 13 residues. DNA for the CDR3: TGCGCCTCCCGGGAGACCTTGGCCTACGAGCAGTACGTC. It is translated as CASRETLAYEQYV.

The CDR3 here is CASSPRRDRGLGDTEAFF. The CDR3 DNA is TGTGCCAGCTCACCACGGAGGGACAGGGGGCTAGGGGACACTGAAGCTTTCTTT. V usage is TRBV18 and J usage is TRBJ1-1; 12 bases fit TRBD1. CDR3 length: 18 amino acids. V lost 1 base to trimming and J lost 3 bases; unmatched junction nucleotides: 9. The germline CDR1 and CDR2 sequences are KGHSH and LQKENI.

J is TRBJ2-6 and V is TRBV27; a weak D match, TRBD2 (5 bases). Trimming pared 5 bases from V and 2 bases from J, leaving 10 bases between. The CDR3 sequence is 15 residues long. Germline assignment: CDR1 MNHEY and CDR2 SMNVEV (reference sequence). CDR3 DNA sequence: TGTGCCAGCAGTCTCCGGGGAACTGGGGCCAACGTCCTGACTTTC. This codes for CASSLRGTGANVLTF.

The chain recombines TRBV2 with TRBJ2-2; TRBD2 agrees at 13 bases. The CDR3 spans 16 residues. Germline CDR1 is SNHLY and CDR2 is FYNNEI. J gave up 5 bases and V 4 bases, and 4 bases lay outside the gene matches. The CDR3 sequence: CASSGTSGRSTGELFF. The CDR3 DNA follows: TGTGCCAGCAGTGGGACTAGCGGGAGATCTACCGGGGAGCTGTTTTTT.

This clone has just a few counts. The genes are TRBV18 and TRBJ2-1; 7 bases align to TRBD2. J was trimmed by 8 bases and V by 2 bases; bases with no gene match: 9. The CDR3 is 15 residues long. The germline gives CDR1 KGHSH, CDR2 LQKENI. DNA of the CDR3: TGTGCCAGCTCACCAAAAGGGACTAATATCCATGAGCAGTTCTTC. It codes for CASSPKGTNIHEQFF. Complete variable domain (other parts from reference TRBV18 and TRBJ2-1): NAGVMQNPRHLVRRRGQEARLRCSPMKGHSHVYWYRQLPEEGLKFMVYLQKENIIDESGMPKERFSAEFPKEGPSILRIQQVVRGDSAAYFCASSPKGTNIHEQFFGPGTRLTVL.

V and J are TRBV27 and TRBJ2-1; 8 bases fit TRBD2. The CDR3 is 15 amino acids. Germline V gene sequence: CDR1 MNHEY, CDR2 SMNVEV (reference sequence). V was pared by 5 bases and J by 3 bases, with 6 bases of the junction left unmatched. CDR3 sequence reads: CASSPREGYYNEQFF. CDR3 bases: TGTGCCAGCAGTCCCCGGGAGGGCTACTACAATGAGCAGTTCTTC.

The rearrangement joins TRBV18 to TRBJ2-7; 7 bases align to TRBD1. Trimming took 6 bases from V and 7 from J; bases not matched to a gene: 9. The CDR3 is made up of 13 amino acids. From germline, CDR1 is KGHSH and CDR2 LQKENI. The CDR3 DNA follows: TGTGCCAGCTCCCCGACAGGGATTGGAGAGCAGTACTTC. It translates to CASSPTGIGEQYF.

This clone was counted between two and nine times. The DNA of the CDR3 is TGTGCCTGGAGTGTACAGCAGGGTGGCGAGCAGTACTTC. Its translation: CAWSVQQGGEQYF. The chain has TRBV30 and TRBJ2-7; maybe TRBD1 (5 bases). Germline V gene lookup returns CDR1 GTSNPN and CDR2 SVGIG (reference sequence). V lost 0 bases, J lost 6 bases, and 12 bases lay in between. The CDR3 totals 13 residues.

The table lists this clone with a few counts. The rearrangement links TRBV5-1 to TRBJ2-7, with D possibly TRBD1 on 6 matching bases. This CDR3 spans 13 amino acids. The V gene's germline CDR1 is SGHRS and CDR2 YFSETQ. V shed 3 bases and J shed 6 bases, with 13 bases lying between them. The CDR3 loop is CASSWGTGSEQYV. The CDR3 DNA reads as TGCGCCAGCAGCTGGGGAACAGGGTCCGAGCAGTACGTC.

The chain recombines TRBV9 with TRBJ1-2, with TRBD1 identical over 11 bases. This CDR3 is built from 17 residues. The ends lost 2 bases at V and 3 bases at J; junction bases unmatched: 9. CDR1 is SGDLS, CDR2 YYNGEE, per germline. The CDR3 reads CASSVGPGQGEDYGYTF. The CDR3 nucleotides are TGTGCCAGCAGCGTTGGACCGGGACAGGGGGAAGACTATGGCTACACCTTC.

The CDR3 nucleotides read TGTGCCAGCAGCCTAGGTGGGGCCGCCTATGGCTACACCTTC. Translated: CASSLGGAAYGYTF. The chain is built from TRBV28 and TRBJ1-2; possibly TRBD1 for D (5 bases). Trimming pared 6 bases from V and 4 bases from J, leaving 15 bases between. The length of the CDR3 is 14 residues. From germline, CDR1 is MDHEN and CDR2 SYDVKM.

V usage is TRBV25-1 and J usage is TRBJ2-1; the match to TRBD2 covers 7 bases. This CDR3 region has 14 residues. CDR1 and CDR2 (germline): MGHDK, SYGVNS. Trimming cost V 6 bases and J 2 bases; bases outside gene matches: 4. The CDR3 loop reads CASRVAGPYNEQFF. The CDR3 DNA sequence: TGTGCCAGCAGGGTAGCGGGCCCCTACAATGAGCAGTTCTTC.

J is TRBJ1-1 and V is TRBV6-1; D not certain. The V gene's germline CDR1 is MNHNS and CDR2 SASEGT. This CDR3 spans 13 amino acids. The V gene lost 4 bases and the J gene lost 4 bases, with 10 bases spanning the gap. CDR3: CASSAEAGTEAFF. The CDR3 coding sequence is TGTGCCAGCAGTGCAGAAGCAGGCACTGAAGCTTTCTTT.

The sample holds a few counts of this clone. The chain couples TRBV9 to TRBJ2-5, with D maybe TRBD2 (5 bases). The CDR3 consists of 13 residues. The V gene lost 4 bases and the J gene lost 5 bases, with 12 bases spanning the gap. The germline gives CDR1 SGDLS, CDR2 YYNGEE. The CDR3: CASSLFERETQYF. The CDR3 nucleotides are TGTGCCAGCAGCTTATTTGAGCGGGAGACCCAGTACTTC.

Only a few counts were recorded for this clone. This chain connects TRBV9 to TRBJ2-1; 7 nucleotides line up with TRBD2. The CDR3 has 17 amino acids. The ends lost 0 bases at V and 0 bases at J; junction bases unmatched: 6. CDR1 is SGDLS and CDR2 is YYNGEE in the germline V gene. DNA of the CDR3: TGTGCCAGCAGCGTAGCTCCAGCGGGGAGCTCCTACAATGAGCAGTTCTTC. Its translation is CASSVAPAGSSYNEQFF.